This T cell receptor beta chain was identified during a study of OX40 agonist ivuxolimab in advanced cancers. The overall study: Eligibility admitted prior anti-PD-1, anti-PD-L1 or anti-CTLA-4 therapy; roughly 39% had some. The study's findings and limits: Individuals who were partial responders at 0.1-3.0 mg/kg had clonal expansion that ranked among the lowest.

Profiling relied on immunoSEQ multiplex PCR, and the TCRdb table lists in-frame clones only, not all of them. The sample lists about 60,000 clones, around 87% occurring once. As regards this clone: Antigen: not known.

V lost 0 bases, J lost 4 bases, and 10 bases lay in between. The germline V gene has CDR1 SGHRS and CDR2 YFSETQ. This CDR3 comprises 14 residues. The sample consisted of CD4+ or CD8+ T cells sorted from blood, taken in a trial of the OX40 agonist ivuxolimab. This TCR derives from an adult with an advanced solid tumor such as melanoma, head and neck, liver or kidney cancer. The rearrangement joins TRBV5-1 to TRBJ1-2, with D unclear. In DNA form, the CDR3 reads TGCGCCAGCAGCTTGGGAGACACGGCCTATGGCTACACCTTC. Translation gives CASSLGDTAYGYTF.